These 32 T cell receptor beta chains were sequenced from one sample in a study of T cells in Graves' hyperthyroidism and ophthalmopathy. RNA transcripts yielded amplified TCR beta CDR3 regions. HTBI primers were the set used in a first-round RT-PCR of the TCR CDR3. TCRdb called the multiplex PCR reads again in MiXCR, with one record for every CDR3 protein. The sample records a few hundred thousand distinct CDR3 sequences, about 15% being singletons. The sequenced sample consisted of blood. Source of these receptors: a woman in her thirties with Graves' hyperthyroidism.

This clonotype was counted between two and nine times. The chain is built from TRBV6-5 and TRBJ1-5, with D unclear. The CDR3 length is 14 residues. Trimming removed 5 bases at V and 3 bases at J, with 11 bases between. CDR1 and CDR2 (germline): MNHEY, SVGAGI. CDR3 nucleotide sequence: TGTGCCAGCAGTCTGGACGGGGACAATCAGCCCCAGCATTTT. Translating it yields CASSLDGDNQPQHF.

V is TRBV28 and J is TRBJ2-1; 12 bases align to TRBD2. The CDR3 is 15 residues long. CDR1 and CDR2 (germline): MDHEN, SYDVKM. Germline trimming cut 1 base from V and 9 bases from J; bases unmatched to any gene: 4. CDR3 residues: CASSLSSGRASEQFF. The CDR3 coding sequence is TGTGCCAGCAGTTTATCTAGCGGGAGGGCCAGTGAGCAGTTCTTC.

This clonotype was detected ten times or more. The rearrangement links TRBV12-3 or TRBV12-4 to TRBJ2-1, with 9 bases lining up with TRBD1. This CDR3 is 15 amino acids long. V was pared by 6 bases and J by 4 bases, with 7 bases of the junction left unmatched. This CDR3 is CASSLDRGGYNEQFF. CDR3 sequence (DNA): TGTGCCAGCAGCCTTGACAGGGGGGGTTACAATGAGCAGTTCTTC.

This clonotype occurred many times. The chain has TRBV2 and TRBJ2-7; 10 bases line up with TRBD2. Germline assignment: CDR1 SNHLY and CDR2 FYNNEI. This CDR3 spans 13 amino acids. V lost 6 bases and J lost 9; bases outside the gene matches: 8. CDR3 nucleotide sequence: TGTGCCAGCAGGGGGACTAGCGCTATGGTGCAGTACTTC. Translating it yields CASRGTSAMVQYF.

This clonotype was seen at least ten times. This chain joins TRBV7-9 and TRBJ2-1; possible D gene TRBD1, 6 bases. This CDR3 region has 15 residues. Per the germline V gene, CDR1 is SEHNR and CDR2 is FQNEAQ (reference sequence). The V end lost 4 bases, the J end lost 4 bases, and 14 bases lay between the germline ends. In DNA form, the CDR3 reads TGTGCCAGCAGCTACGGACAGACACCTTACAATGAGCAGTTCTTC. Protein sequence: CASSYGQTPYNEQFF.

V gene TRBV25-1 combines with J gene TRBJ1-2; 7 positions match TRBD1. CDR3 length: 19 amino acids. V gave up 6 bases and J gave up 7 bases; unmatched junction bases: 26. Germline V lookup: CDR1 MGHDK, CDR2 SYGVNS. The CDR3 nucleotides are TGTGCCAGCAGCCATCGATATATGCCCAAAACAGGGGATTTCGGTGGCTACACCTTC. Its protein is CASSHRYMPKTGDFGGYTF.

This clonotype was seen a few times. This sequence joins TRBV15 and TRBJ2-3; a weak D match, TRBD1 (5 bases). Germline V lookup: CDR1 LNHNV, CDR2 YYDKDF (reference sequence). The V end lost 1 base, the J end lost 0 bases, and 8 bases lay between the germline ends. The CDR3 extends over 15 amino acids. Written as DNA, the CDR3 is TGTGCCACCAGCAGAGGGGGCGCAAGCACAGATACGCAGTATTTT. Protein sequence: CATSRGGASTDTQYF. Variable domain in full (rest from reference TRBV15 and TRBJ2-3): DAMVIQNPRYQVTQFGKPVTLSCSQTLNHNVMYWYQQKSSQAPKLLFHYYDKDFNNEADTPDNFQSRRPNTSFCFLDIRSPGLGDTAMYLCATSRGGASTDTQYFGPGTRLTVL.

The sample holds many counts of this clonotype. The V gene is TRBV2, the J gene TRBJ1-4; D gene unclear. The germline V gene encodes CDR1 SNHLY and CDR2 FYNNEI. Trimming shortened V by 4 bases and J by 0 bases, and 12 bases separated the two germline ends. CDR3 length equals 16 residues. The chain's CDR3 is CASSVSGRPTNEKLFF. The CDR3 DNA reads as TGTGCCAGCAGTGTATCCGGGCGTCCAACTAATGAAAAACTGTTTTTT.

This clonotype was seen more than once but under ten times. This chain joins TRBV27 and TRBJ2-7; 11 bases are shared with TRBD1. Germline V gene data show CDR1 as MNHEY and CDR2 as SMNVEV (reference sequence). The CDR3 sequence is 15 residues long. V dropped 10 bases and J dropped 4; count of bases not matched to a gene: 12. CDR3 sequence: CATRTGGTVFYEQYF. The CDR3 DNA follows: TGTGCCACACGGACAGGGGGCACAGTTTTTTACGAGCAGTACTTC.

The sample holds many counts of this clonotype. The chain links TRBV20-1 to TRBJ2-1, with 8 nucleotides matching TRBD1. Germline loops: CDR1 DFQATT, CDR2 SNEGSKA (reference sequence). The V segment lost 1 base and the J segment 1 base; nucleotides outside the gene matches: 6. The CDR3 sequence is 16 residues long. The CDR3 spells CSARVMRTGSYNEQFF. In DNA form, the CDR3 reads TGCAGTGCTAGAGTTATGCGGACAGGGTCCTACAATGAGCAGTTCTTC.

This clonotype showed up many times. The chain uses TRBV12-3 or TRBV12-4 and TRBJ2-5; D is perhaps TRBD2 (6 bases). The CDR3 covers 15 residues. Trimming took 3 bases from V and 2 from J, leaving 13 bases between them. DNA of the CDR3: TGTGCCAGCAGTTTCCCTAGTAGCGGACAAGAGACCCAGTACTTC. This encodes CASSFPSSGQETQYF.

CDR3 sequence: CASSMEWGQSYEQYF. The DNA for the CDR3 is TGTGCCAGTAGTATGGAGTGGGGACAGTCCTACGAGCAGTACTTC. The chain couples TRBV19 to TRBJ2-7; 7 bases match TRBD1. This CDR3 comprises 15 residues. With V trimmed by 3 bases and J by 1 base, 6 bases remained unmatched. In germline, CDR1 is LNHDA, CDR2 SQIVND (reference sequence).

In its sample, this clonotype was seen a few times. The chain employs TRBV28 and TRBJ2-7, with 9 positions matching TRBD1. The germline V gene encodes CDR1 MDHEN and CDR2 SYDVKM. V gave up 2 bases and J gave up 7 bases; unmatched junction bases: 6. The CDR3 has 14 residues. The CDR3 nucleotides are TGTGCCAGCAGTTTAAGGGGACAGGGAAGGGAGCAGTACTTC. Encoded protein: CASSLRGQGREQYF.

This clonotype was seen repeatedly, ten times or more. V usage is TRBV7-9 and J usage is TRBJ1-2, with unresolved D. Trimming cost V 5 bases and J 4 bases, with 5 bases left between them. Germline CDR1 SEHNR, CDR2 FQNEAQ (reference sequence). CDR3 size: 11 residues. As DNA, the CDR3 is TGTGCCAGCAGCCCCGTCTATGGCTACACCTTC. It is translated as CASSPVYGYTF. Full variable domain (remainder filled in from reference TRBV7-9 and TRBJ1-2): DTGVSQNPRHKITKRGQNVTFRCDPISEHNRLYWYRQTLGQGPEFLTYFQNEAQLEKSRLLSDRFSAERPKGSFSTLEIQRTEQGDSAMYLCASSPVYGYTFGSGTRLTVV.

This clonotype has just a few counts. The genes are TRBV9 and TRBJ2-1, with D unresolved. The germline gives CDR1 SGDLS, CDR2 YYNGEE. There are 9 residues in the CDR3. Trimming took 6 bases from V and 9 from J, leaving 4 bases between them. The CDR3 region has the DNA TGTGCCAGCATAGGTGAGCAGTTCTTC. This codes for CASIGEQFF.

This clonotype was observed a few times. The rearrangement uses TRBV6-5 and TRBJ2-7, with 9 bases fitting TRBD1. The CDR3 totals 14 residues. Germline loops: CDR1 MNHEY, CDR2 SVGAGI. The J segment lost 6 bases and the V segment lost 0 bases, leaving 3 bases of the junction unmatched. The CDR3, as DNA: TGTGCCAGCAGTTACTCGGGACAGGGAATCGAGCAGTACTTC. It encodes CASSYSGQGIEQYF.

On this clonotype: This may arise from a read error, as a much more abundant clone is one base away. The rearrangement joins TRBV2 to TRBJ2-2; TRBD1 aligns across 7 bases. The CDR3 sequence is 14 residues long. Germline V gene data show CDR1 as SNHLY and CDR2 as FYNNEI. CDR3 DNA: TGTGCCAGCAAGTCCGGGACAGACACCGGGGAGCTGTTGTTT. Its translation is CASKSGTDTGELLF.

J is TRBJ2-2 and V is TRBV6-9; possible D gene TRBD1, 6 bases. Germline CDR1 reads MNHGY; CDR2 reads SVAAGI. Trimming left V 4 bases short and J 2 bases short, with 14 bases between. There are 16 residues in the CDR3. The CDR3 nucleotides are TGTGCCAGCAGTTCTACAGGGTTAACAAACACCGGGGAGCTGTTTTTT. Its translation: CASSSTGLTNTGELFF.

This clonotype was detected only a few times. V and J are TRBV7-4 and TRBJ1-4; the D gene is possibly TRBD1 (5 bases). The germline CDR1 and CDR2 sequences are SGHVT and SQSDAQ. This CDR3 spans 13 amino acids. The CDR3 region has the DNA TGTGGGATAAAGAGGGGTTATTTGGAAAAACTGTTTTTT. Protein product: CGIKRGYLEKLFF. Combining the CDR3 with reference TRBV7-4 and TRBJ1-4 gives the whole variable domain GAGVSQSPRYKVAKRGRDVALRCDSISGHVTLYWYRQTLGQGSEVLTYSQSDAQRDKSGRPSGRFSAERPERSVSTLKIQRTEQGDSAVYLCGIKRGYLEKLFFGSGTQLSVL.

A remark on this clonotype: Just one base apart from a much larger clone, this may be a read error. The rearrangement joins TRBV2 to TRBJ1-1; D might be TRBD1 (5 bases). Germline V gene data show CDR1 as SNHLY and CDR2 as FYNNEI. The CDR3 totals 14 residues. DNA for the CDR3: TGTGCCAGCAGAGCAGGGTGGATTGGCACTGGAGCTTTCTTT. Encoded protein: CASRAGWIGTGAFF.

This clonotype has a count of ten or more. The CDR3 sequence is CAISPGVDRSYEQYF. The DNA for the CDR3 is TGTGCCATCAGCCCTGGGGTTGACCGGAGCTACGAGCAGTACTTC. This rearrangement joins TRBV10-3 to TRBJ2-7; D is uncertain. Germline V gene data show CDR1 as ENHRY and CDR2 as SYGVKD. The CDR3 is 15 amino acids. Trimming removed 6 bases at V and 3 bases at J, with 18 bases between.

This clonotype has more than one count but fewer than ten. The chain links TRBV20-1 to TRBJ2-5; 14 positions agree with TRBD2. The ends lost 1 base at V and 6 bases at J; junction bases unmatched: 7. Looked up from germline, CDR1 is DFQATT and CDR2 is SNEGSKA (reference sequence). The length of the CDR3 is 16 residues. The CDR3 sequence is CSARGVTSGREQTQYF. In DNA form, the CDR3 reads TGCAGTGCTAGAGGGGTGACTAGCGGGAGGGAACAGACCCAGTACTTC.

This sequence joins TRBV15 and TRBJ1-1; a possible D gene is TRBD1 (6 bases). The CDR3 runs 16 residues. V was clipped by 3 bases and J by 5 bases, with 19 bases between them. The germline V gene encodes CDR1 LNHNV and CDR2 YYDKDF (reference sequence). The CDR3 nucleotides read TGTGCCACCAGCAGTGGATTAGGGGGGGAGAGGACTGAAGCTTTCTTT. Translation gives CATSSGLGGERTEAFF.

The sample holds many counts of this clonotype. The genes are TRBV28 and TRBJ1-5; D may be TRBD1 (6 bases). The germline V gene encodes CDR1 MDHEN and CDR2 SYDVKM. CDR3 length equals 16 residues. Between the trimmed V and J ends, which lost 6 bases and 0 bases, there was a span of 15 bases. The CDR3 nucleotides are TGTGCCAGCAGATCTTTACAGGGAAATAGCAATCAGCCCCAGCATTTT. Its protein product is CASRSLQGNSNQPQHF.

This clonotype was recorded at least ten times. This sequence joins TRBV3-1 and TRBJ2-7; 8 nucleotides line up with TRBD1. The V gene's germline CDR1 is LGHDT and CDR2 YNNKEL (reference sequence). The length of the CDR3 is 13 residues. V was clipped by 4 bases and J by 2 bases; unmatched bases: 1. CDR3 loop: CASSRDRTYEQYF. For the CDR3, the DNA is TGTGCCAGCAGCCGGGACAGGACCTACGAGCAGTACTTC.

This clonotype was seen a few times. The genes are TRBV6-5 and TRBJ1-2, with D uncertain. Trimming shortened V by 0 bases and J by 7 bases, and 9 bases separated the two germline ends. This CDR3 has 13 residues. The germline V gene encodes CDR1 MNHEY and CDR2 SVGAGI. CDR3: CASSYSSLGGYTF. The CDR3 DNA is TGTGCCAGCAGTTACTCGAGTCTCGGTGGCTACACCTTC.

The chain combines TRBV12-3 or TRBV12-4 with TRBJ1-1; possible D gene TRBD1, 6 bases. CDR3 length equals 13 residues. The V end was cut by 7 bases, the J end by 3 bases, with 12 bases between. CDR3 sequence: CASTPGGYTEAFF. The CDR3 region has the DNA TGTGCCAGCACCCCGGGGGGCTACACTGAAGCTTTCTTT.

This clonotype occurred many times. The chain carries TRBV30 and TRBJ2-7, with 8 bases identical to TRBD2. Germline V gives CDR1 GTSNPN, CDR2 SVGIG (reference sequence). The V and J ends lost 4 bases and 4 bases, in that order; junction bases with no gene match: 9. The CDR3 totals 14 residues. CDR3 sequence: CAWTLAGGVYEQYF. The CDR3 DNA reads TGTGCCTGGACTCTGGCGGGGGGCGTGTACGAGCAGTACTTC.

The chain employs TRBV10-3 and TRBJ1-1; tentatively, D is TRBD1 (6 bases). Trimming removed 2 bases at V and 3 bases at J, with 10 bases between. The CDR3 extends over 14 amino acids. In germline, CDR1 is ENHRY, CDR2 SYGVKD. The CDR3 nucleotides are TGTGCCATCAGTGAGAACAGGGAGGACACTGAAGCTTTCTTT. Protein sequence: CAISENREDTEAFF.

The CDR3 bases are TGCGCCAGCAGCTTGGAAGGACTAGCGGGAGTAGATACGCAGTATTTT. Amino acids: CASSLEGLAGVDTQYF. The V call is TRBV5-1, the J call TRBJ2-3, with 13 bases matching TRBD2. Trimming cost V 0 bases and J 5 bases; bases outside gene matches: 3. In germline, CDR1 is SGHRS, CDR2 YFSETQ. The CDR3 is 16 residues long.

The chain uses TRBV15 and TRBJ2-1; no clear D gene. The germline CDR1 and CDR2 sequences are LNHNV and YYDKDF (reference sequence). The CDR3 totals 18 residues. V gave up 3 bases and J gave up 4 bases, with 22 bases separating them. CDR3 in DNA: TGTGCCACCAGCAGTTCTGGGGTGATGGGATCCCCTTACAATGAGCAGTTCTTC. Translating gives CATSSSGVMGSPYNEQFF. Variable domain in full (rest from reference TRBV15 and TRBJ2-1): DAMVIQNPRYQVTQFGKPVTLSCSQTLNHNVMYWYQQKSSQAPKLLFHYYDKDFNNEADTPDNFQSRRPNTSFCFLDIRSPGLGDTAMYLCATSSSGVMGSPYNEQFFGPGTRLTVL.

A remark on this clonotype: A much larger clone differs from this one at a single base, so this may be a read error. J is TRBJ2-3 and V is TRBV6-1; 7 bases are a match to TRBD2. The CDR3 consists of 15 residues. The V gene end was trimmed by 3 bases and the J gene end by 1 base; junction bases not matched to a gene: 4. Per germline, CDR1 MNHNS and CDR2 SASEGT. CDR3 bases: TGTGCCAGCAGTGAGGTGAGCGGGGGCACAGATACGCAGTATTTT. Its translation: CASSEVSGGTDTQYF.